This is a list of T cell receptor beta chains from one sample in a study of blood T cell repertoires in COVID-19. Some clones are missing from TCRdb's copy, which holds only in-frame ones; the method was immunoSEQ multiplex PCR. The sample has some 120,000 clones, around four fifths seen once. The sample comprised PBMCs or T cells enriched from blood (not recorded which). The receptors stem from a man aged 25-45 years who had recovered from COVID-19. CDR3s include the opening cysteine and the closing phenylalanine or tryptophan. Fields, in order: clone size, V gene, J gene, CDR3 protein. Part of the rows lack a size; the others show once, few, many or a class for expanded clones.

NA	TRBV5-4	TRBJ2-2	CASSSRRGGGTGELFF
NA	TRBV3-1/TRBV3-2	TRBJ1-2	CASSQVDAPGGYTF
NA	TRBV4-1	TRBJ1-4	CASSQDGTGYEKLFF
NA	TRBV5-1	TRBJ1-1	CASSLGPPTVETEAFF
NA	TRBV28	TRBJ1-6	CASRKPGTGFFSPLHF
NA	TRBV9	TRBJ2-2	CASSPWTSGRYGGELFF
NA	TRBV28	TRBJ2-7	CASSSGKAYEQYF
NA	TRBV5-4	TRBJ1-1	CASSLAAAGLAFF
NA	TRBV5-1	TRBJ2-3	CASRGDPSTDTQYF
NA	TRBV27	TRBJ2-7	CASSRRDTSYEQYF
NA	TRBV27	TRBJ1-2	CASSPGQGGYGYTF
few	TRBV4-1	TRBJ1-4	CASSHNGRGRSTNEKLFF
NA	TRBV28	TRBJ1-2	CASSSGQGMYGYTF
NA	TRBV5-6	TRBJ1-5	CASSRTVNQPQHF
NA	TRBV13	TRBJ2-5	CASSLRRERTTQETQYF
NA	TRBV3-1/TRBV3-2	TRBJ1-5	CASSQDLTANQPQHF
NA	TRBV30	TRBJ1-5	CAWSPGTGGGQPQHF
NA	TRBV2	TRBJ1-1	CASSAQGSLNTEAFF
NA	TRBV15	TRBJ2-3	CATREARESGTDTQYF
NA	TRBV9	TRBJ1-1	CASSRGTGGNTEAFF
NA	TRBV6-1	TRBJ2-2	CASSEGRYTGELFF
NA	TRBV4-1	TRBJ2-7	CASSPTGYYEQYF
NA	TRBV9	TRBJ1-2	CASSPGQGDLSYGYTF
NA	TRBV19	TRBJ2-2	CASAPGGQGSGELFF
NA	TRBV6-5	TRBJ2-3	CASSYRLAGEADTQYF
NA	TRBV4-2	TRBJ2-1	CASSPLREGEQFF
NA	TRBV19	TRBJ2-3	CASSTLTSTDTQYF
NA	TRBV5-4	TRBJ1-1	CASSLAQNTEAFF
NA	TRBV9	TRBJ1-4	CASSPRQETTNEKLFF
NA	TRBV27	TRBJ1-2	CASSPRQGALAGYTF
NA	TRBV3-1/TRBV3-2	TRBJ2-7	CASSQYPELYSYEQYF
NA	TRBV2	TRBJ2-3	CASSAEIPTDTQYF